Presented here are 12 T cell receptor beta chains from one specimen sequenced in a study of cytomegalovirus exposure and HLA in healthy donors. It was with 60 Vbeta and 13 Jbeta primers that the PCR ran. Profiling relied on immunoSEQ multiplex PCR, and the TCRdb table lists in-frame clones only, not all of them. The sample carries around 170,000 clones, over 70% recorded once. What was sequenced was PBMCs. The receptor source for this set is a woman aged 40 to 50 in good health and CMV-seropositive.

The gene calls are TRBV7-3 and TRBJ2-2, with TRBD2 matching 11 bases. The CDR3 is 15 residues long. The V and J ends lost 3 bases and 5 bases, in that order; junction bases with no gene match: 2. Per the germline V gene, CDR1 is SGHTA and CDR2 is FQGTGA. CDR3 protein: CASSFSGGGTGELFF. CDR3 bases: TGTGCCAGCAGCTTTAGCGGGGGGGGTACCGGGGAGCTGTTTTTT.

The chain employs TRBV4-3 and TRBJ2-6; TRBD2 matches 7 bases. The CDR3 runs to 18 residues. Unmatched junction bases numbered 7, after V lost 0 bases and J lost 2 bases. Germline CDR1 is LGHNA and CDR2 is YSLEER. The CDR3 DNA is TGCGCCAGCAGCCAAGAGGCGGGGGTTAGGCCTGGGGCCAACGTCCTGACTTTC. It codes for CASSQEAGVRPGANVLTF.

The chain has TRBV5-4 and TRBJ1-1; no reliable D call. The CDR3 is 14 residues long. The germline CDR1 and CDR2 sequences are SGHNT and YYREEE (reference sequence). Trimming left V 1 base short and J 6 bases short, with 13 bases between. The CDR3 loop is CASSLTGRVAEAFF. CDR3 coding DNA: TGTGCCAGCAGCTTGACGGGGAGGGTGGCTGAAGCTTTCTTT.

This clone has a single count. The chain links TRBV9 to TRBJ1-2, with D hard to call. Germline V gene sequence: CDR1 SGDLS, CDR2 YYNGEE. The CDR3 runs 15 residues. V lost 3 bases, J lost 4 bases, and 16 bases lay in between. CDR3 amino acids: CASSAGRGGFYGYTF. Written as DNA, the CDR3 is TGTGCCAGCAGCGCCGGCCGGGGTGGGTTCTATGGCTACACCTTC.

Here the CDR3 reads CASSYPDRVGTQYF. For the CDR3, the DNA is TGTGCCAGCAGTTACCCTGACAGGGTGGGGACCCAGTACTTC. The chain employs TRBV6-6 and TRBJ2-5, with 7 bases lining up with TRBD1. Unmatched junction bases numbered 7, after V lost 2 bases and J lost 7 bases. Per the germline V gene, CDR1 is MNHNY and CDR2 is SVGAGI (reference sequence). This CDR3 has 14 residues.

The chain is built from TRBV7-6 and TRBJ2-1; TRBD2 aligns across 8 bases. The ends lost 0 bases at V and 3 bases at J; junction bases unmatched: 10. Germline V CDR1 and CDR2: SGHVS, FNYEAQ. The CDR3 is 18 amino acids. Here the CDR3 DNA reads TGTGCCAGCAGCTTAGCTGTGGCGGGGGGAACGGGCTACAATGAGCAGTTCTTC. This translates into CASSLAVAGGTGYNEQFF.

V is TRBV25-1 and J is TRBJ2-2; unclear D gene. The length of the CDR3 is 14 residues. Trimming removed 4 bases at V and 6 bases at J, with 12 bases between. Per the germline V gene, CDR1 is MGHDK and CDR2 is SYGVNS. CDR3 coding DNA: TGTGCCAGCAGTGGGAACAGAATCCCCGGGGAGCTGTTTTTT. Encoded protein: CASSGNRIPGELFF.

V gene TRBV29-1 combines with J gene TRBJ1-1; 7 bases map to TRBD1. V lost 7 bases and J lost 1; bases outside the gene matches: 3. Germline V gene data show CDR1 as SQVTM and CDR2 as ANQGSEA. This CDR3 is built from 12 residues. The CDR3 region has the DNA TGCAGCGGGGGACAGAAGAACACTGAAGCTTTCTTT. Its protein is CSGGQKNTEAFF.

The rearrangement uses TRBV6-6 and TRBJ2-7, with 9 positions matching TRBD1. V shed 8 bases and J 5 bases; nucleotides not matched to a gene: 16. Germline CDR1 and CDR2: MNHNY and SVGAGI (reference sequence). This CDR3 comprises 16 residues. The CDR3, as DNA: TGTGCCAGCCAACTCAGGGGGCGGGACAGGGTCAACGAGCAGTACTTC. Translation gives CASQLRGRDRVNEQYF.

In its sample, this clone was seen a few times. V usage is TRBV6-5 and J usage is TRBJ2-5; 8 bases are a match to TRBD2. Germline CDR1 reads MNHEY; CDR2 reads SVGAGI. Trimming at V came to 6 bases and at J to 5 bases, leaving 11 bases not matched to a gene. The CDR3 spans 15 residues. The CDR3 DNA is TGTGCCAGCAGGCCGAGCGGGGGTCGGGGGGAGACCCAGTACTTC. Protein: CASRPSGGRGETQYF.

The chain combines TRBV11-2 with TRBJ2-7, with 8 bases that match TRBD1. The germline gives CDR1 SGHAT, CDR2 FQNNGV. V lost 5 bases and J lost 3; bases outside the gene matches: 3. CDR3 size: 13 residues. CDR3 amino acids: CASSTGTGYEQYF. The CDR3 DNA reads as TGTGCCAGCAGCACAGGGACAGGCTACGAGCAGTACTTC.

The rearrangement links TRBV11-2 to TRBJ2-5; 8 bases line up with TRBD2. This CDR3 is 15 amino acids long. The J segment lost 5 bases and the V segment lost 5 bases, leaving 10 bases of the junction unmatched. In germline, CDR1 is SGHAT, CDR2 FQNNGV. The CDR3 nucleotides are TGTGCCAGCAGCAACCGGGGGGGCCAGGGGGAGACCCAGTACTTC. Amino acids: CASSNRGGQGETQYF.